Below, one TCR beta chain is given with its context. The data derive from a study of control samples from healthy donors and cancer patients. Some clones are missing from TCRdb's copy, which holds only in-frame ones; the method was immunoSEQ multiplex PCR. The sample lists 150,000 to 200,000 clones, 92% occurring once. V shed 3 bases and J 3 bases; nucleotides not matched to a gene: 1. The CDR3 contains 14 residues. Looked up from germline, CDR1 is MDHEN and CDR2 is SYDVKM. Sequencing was done on a sample of blood. This sequence was found in a young woman in good health. The chain recombines TRBV28 with TRBJ1-2; 10 bases line up with TRBD1. Written as DNA, the CDR3 is TGTGCCAGCAGTTTGGGACAGGGGCACTATGGCTACACCTTC. It translates to CASSLGQGHYGYTF.